This T cell receptor beta chain derives from a study of shared clonotypes between healthy human individuals. The overall study: Each donor's CD8 memory used one plate, CD8 naive two, each CD4 subset three.

Sequencing was performed with immunoSEQ multiplex PCR; in TCRdb, only in-frame clones are kept and a portion is missing. This table has hundreds of thousands of clones, roughly 96% appearing once. Whole-study results and caveats: In general, naive subsets displayed greater estimated richness than memory subsets did. Represented diversity, genetic and exposure-history alike, was limited by few donors.

Per germline, CDR1 KGHSH and CDR2 LQKENI. Trimming took 3 bases from V and 0 from J, leaving 5 bases between them. The CDR3 extends over 14 amino acids. CD45RO-negative, CCR7-selected cells formed the naive CD8 fraction, which excluded terminally differentiated effector memory CD45RA+ cells. Note on this clone: Its antigen is still unknown.

The sequence was obtained from a woman in her thirties in good health. The material sequenced was naive CD8+ T cells sorted from blood. The chain joins TRBV18 to TRBJ1-4; D not resolved. For the CDR3, the DNA is TGTGCCAGCTCACCTGTGGCAACTAATGAAAAACTGTTTTTT. Translated: CASSPVATNEKLFF.